These T cell receptor beta chains were read from a single sample in a study of radiotherapy plus CTLA-4 blockade in lung cancer. Repertoires were generated with immunoSEQ multiplex PCR, while TCRdb's copy carries only in-frame clones and drops some. The table includes tens of thousands of clones, approximately 86% detected once. The source material was peripheral blood, sampled from a patient treated with radiotherapy plus ipilimumab. The receptors derive from a human donor with non-small cell lung cancer that progressed on radiotherapy plus ipilimumab. Each CDR3 is given with its conserved first and last residue. The order of the fields is D gene, clone size, J gene, V gene, CDR3 DNA, CDR3 protein. A D gene is named only where the DNA matches it firmly. Rows give clone size only sometimes, using once, few, many, or a class for an expanded clone.

>.|.|TRBJ1-2|TRBV7-2
TGTGCCAGCAGCTCAGGGGCCGGCTATGGCTACACCTTC
CASSSGAGYGYTF
>.|.|TRBJ2-5|TRBV11-3
TGTGCCAGCAGCTCCGGACAGCCCCAAGAGACCCAGTACTTC
CASSSGQPQETQYF
>.|.|TRBJ1-2|TRBV6-5
TGTGCCAGCAGTCCCGGGGACGCGATTGGCTACACCTTC
CASSPGDAIGYTF
>TRBD2|.|TRBJ2-1|TRBV18
TGTGCCAGCTCACCCGAGTTAGCGGGAGGGCCCTACAATGAGCAGTTCTTC
CASSPELAGGPYNEQFF
>.|.|TRBJ2-1|TRBV30
TGTGCCTGGAGTGTACGGGCAGGTTCCTACAATGAGCAGTTCTTC
CAWSVRAGSYNEQFF
>.|.|TRBJ2-5|TRBV6-5
TGTGCCAGCAGTTACTCCAGACTAGTCCTAGAGACCCAGTACTTC
CASSYSRLVLETQYF
>.|.|TRBJ1-5|TRBV4-2
TGTGCCAGCAGCCAAGATTACGGGGGGCGAGACAATCAGCCCCAGCATTTT
CASSQDYGGRDNQPQHF
>TRBD1|.|TRBJ2-3|TRBV4-3
TGCGCCAGCAGTCAGGACAGGGCCACAGATACGCAGTATTTT
CASSQDRATDTQYF
>.|.|TRBJ2-3|TRBV6-7
TGTGCCAGCCTATTTGACTGGGGCGATACGCAGTATTTT
CASLFDWGDTQYF
>.|.|TRBJ2-1|TRBV29-1
TGCAGCCTAATTTCCGGGACACCCAGCTCCTACAATGAGCAGTTCTTC
CSLISGTPSSYNEQFF
>.|few|TRBJ1-1|TRBV5-8
TGTGCCAGCAACGTGGGGCACCTGAACACTGAAGCTTTCTTT
CASNVGHLNTEAFF
>.|.|TRBJ1-2|TRBV11-3
TGTGCCAGCAGCTTATTGGGCGGTCAAGGGGACTATGGCTACACCTTC
CASSLLGGQGDYGYTF
>.|.|TRBJ1-2|TRBV14
TGTGCCAGCAGCCAGGAGCGAAACTATGGCTACACCTTC
CASSQERNYGYTF
>TRBD1|.|TRBJ2-2|TRBV7-3
TGTGCCAGCAGCCACAATACAGGGGGGAATAGCGGGGAGCTGTTTTTT
CASSHNTGGNSGELFF
>.|.|TRBJ2-7|TRBV7-8
TGTGCCAGCAGCTTAATTGGTATGGGACTGAAGAGCTCCTACGAGCAGTACTTC
CASSLIGMGLKSSYEQYF
>.|.|TRBJ1-5|TRBV4-2
TGTGCCAGCAGCCAAGGTCAGAGCAATCAGCCCCAGCATTTT
CASSQGQSNQPQHF
>.|few|TRBJ2-7|TRBV14
TGTGCCAGCAGCCAATACTTGGGGCGCGAGCAGTACTTC
CASSQYLGREQYF
>.|.|TRBJ1-2|TRBV5-4
TGTGCCAGCAGCTTGGCCGTACCCTGGGAAGGCTACACCTTC
CASSLAVPWEGYTF
>TRBD1|.|TRBJ1-2|TRBV6-5
TGTGCCAGCAGTTCGACCGGGACAGGGATCTATGGCTACACCTTC
CASSSTGTGIYGYTF
>.|.|TRBJ1-1|TRBV5-8
TGTGCCAGCAGCTCCGACCTTGGGGGCGTGAACACTGAAGCTTTCTTT
CASSSDLGGVNTEAFF
>TRBD1|.|TRBJ2-1|TRBV15
TGTGCCACCAGCAGAGATCAGAACAGGGACAGGGCTTACAATGAGCAGTTCTTC
CATSRDQNRDRAYNEQFF
>.|.|TRBJ2-7|TRBV9
TGTGCCAGCAGCGAACCCCAGGGCGAGCAGTACTTC
CASSEPQGEQYF
>TRBD2|.|TRBJ2-1|TRBV9
TGTGCCAGCAGCCTTACTAGCGGTACCTACAATGAGCAGTTCTTC
CASSLTSGTYNEQFF
>TRBD1|.|TRBJ1-3|TRBV9
TGTGCCAGCAGCGTAGGACAGGGAGTAGGAAACACCATATATTTT
CASSVGQGVGNTIYF
>.|.|TRBJ2-7|TRBV7-2
TGTGCCAGCAGCTTGGTGGCAGGATCCTACGAGCAGTACTTC
CASSLVAGSYEQYF
>TRBD1|once|TRBJ1-5|TRBV7-8
TGTGCCAGCAGCTTAGACAGGGGGGACAATCAGCCCCAGCATTTT
CASSLDRGDNQPQHF
>.|few|TRBJ2-6|TRBV5-8
TGTGCCAGCAATTTGGACTCTGGGGCCAACGTCCTGACTTTC
CASNLDSGANVLTF
>.|.|TRBJ1-4|TRBV7-2
TGTGTCAGCAGCTCCTCATTAGCAGGGACAGAAAAACTGTTTTTT
CVSSSSLAGTEKLFF
>.|.|TRBJ2-7|TRBV18
TGTGCCAGCTCACCAAGGAGGGGGCACGGTTACGAGCAGTACTTC
CASSPRRGHGYEQYF
>.|.|TRBJ1-5|TRBV4-3
TGCGCCAGCAGCCAACTCTGGCAGTCCAATCAGCCCCAGCATTTT
CASSQLWQSNQPQHF
>TRBD1|.|TRBJ1-2|TRBV30
TGTGCCTGGAGGTTCGACAGGGGCACCTCCTATGGCTACACCTTC
CAWRFDRGTSYGYTF
>.|.|TRBJ2-1|TRBV27
TGTGCCAGCAGCCCCGCCTTGGGCAATGAGCAGTTCTTC
CASSPALGNEQFF
>.|few|TRBJ1-3|TRBV6-1
TGTGCCAGCAGTGAAGCCGGCAGATCTGGAAACACCATATATTTT
CASSEAGRSGNTIYF
>.|.|TRBJ1-1|TRBV7-2
TGTGCCAGCAGCTTGATGAACACTGAAGCTTTCTTT
CASSLMNTEAFF
>.|.|TRBJ2-2|TRBV7-3
TGTGCCAGCAGCTTAGACAGCAACACCGGGGAGCTGTTTTTT
CASSLDSNTGELFF
>TRBD2|.|TRBJ2-2|TRBV5-4
TGTGCCAGCAGCTTTTTCGGACTAGCGAACACCGGGGAGCTGTTTTTT
CASSFFGLANTGELFF
>.|.|TRBJ1-6|TRBV2
TGTGCCAGCAGTGAACGTAGGAGCTCCTATAATTCACCCCTCCACTTT
CASSERRSSYNSPLHF
>.|.|TRBJ2-3|TRBV5-1
TGCGCCAGCAGCTCGGGGGTCGGGACAGATACGCAGTATTTT
CASSSGVGTDTQYF
>TRBD2|.|TRBJ2-1|TRBV5-6
TGTGCCAGCAGCTTGTACGCGGGAGGGCCAGGGAGCTCCTACAATGAGCAGTTCTTC
CASSLYAGGPGSSYNEQFF
>TRBD2|.|TRBJ2-1|TRBV27
TGTGCCAGCAGGCGGACTAGCGGGGGGTCGAGTAGCTCCTACAATGAGCAGTTCTTC
CASRRTSGGSSSSYNEQFF
>.|.|TRBJ2-2|TRBV2
TGTGCCAGGAGGGGCCAGGGTGCCGGGGAGCTGTTTTTT
CARRGQGAGELFF
>TRBD1|.|TRBJ1-6|TRBV7-9
TGTGCCAGCAGCGTTCTCGGGACAGGGGGCTTCGCCCTCCACTTT
CASSVLGTGGFALHF
>.|.|TRBJ1-1|TRBV14
TGTGCCAGCAGCCTTGGGGCAGGGAGGGGGAACACTGAAGCTTTCTTT
CASSLGAGRGNTEAFF
>.|.|TRBJ1-6|TRBV30
TGTGCCTGGACCTTATTTGGGCAGTCCTATAATTCACCCCTCCACTTT
CAWTLFGQSYNSPLHF
>.|.|TRBJ1-2|TRBV5-4
TGTGCCAGCAGCTTGGGCGAGTATGGCTACACCTTC
CASSLGEYGYTF
>.|.|TRBJ1-2|TRBV20-1
TGCAGTGCCCCCTCGCTTGATGGCTACACCTTC
CSAPSLDGYTF
>.|.|TRBJ2-1|TRBV2
TGTGCCAGCAGTGACCGTGCGGGGGCCTCCTACAATGAGCAGTTCTTC
CASSDRAGASYNEQFF
>.|.|TRBJ2-5|TRBV4-3
TGCGCCAGCAGCCAAGATAAAGGGCCCGGAGAGACCCAGTACTTC
CASSQDKGPGETQYF
>TRBD1|.|TRBJ1-5|TRBV7-9
TGTGCCAGCAGCCCCGCAGGGGGGAGGCCCCAGCATTTT
CASSPAGGRPQHF
>.|.|TRBJ2-3|TRBV6-5
TGTGCCAGCAGTTACTCGAGGGTTAGCACAGATACGCAGTATTTT
CASSYSRVSTDTQYF
>.|.|TRBJ1-1|TRBV20-1
TGCAGTGCTAGAGCGAACACTGAAGCTTTCTTT
CSARANTEAFF
>TRBD2|.|TRBJ2-7|TRBV9
TGTGCCAGCAGCTCCCGGGAGGCAGTGCAGTACTTC
CASSSREAVQYF
>TRBD1|.|TRBJ1-2|TRBV7-2
TGTGCCAGCAGCTCGGGACAGGGGGCTGGTGGCTACACCTTC
CASSSGQGAGGYTF
>TRBD1|.|TRBJ1-1|TRBV13
TGTGCCAGCAGCTCCCGACTTACAGGGGGGAACACTGAAGCTTTCTTT
CASSSRLTGGNTEAFF
>TRBD2|once|TRBJ2-1|TRBV30
TGTGCCTGGAGTGCCCTAACTGGACTAGCGACTTACAATGAGCAGTTCTTC
CAWSALTGLATYNEQFF